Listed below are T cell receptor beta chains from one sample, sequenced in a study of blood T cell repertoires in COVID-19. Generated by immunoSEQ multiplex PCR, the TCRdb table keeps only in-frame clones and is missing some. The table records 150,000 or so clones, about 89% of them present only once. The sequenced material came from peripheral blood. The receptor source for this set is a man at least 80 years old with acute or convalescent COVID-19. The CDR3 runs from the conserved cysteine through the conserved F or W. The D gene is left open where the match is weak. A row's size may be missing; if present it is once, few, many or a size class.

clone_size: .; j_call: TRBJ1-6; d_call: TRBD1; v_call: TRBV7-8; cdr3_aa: CASSLATGYASPLHF; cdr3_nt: TGTGCCAGCAGCTTAGCGACAGGGTATGCTTCACCCCTCCACTTT
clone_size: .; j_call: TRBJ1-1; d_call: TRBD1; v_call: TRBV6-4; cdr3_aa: CASRGTGTGTEAFF; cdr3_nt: TGTGCCAGCAGAGGGACAGGGACGGGCACTGAAGCTTTCTTT
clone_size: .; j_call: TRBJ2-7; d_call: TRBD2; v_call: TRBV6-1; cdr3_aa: CASSERVLGSGGYYEQYF; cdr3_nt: TGTGCCAGCAGTGAAAGGGTCCTAGGTAGCGGGGGATACTACGAGCAGTACTTC
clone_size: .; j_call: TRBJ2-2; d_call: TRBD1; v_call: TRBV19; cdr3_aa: CASSGQVANTGELFF; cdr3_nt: TGTGCCAGTAGCGGACAGGTTGCGAACACCGGGGAGCTGTTTTTT
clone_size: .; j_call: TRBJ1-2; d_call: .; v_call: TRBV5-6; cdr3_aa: CASRPDRWEGSGYTF; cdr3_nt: TGTGCCAGCAGGCCGGATCGGTGGGAGGGGTCGGGCTACACCTTC
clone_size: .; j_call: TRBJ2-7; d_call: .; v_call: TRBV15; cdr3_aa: CATSREQTGAGYEQYF; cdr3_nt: TGTGCCACCAGCAGAGAACAGACAGGTGCCGGCTACGAGCAGTACTTC
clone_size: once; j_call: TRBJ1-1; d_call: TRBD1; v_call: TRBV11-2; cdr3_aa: CASSLLTGGSGTEAFF; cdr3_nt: TGTGCCAGCAGCTTACTTACAGGGGGCTCGGGCACTGAAGCTTTCTTT
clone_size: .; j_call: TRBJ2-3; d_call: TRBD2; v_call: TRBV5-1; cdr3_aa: CASSFSPLAGGSTDTQYF; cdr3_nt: TGCGCCAGCAGCTTTAGCCCCTTAGCGGGGGGATCCACAGATACGCAGTATTTT
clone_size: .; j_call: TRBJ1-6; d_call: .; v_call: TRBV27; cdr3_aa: CASSFGQFNSPLHF; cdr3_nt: TGTGCCAGCAGTTTTGGGCAATTTAATTCACCCCTCCACTTT
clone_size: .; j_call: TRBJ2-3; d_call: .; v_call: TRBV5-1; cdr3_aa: CASSLSSTANTDTQYF; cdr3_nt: TGCGCCAGCAGCTTGAGCTCCACAGCAAACACAGATACGCAGTATTTT